This T cell receptor (beta chain) comes out of a study of regulatory T cells in long-lasting Graves disease. Arm-PCR of CDR3 regions with iRepertoire HTBI primers generated TCR beta libraries. One entry per CDR3 protein results from TCRdb running MiXCR on the multiplex PCR reads. This sample has about 420,000 distinct CDR3 sequences, with about 15% found just once. General study points: Newly diagnosed patients had higher TCR diversity than persistent Graves' patients did.

Time point meaning: newly diagnosed GD, antithyroid drugs for less than 3 months. The TCR library was prepared using RNA isolated from PBMCs. This clonotype was detected ten times or more. Its antigen is still unknown. The germline V and J ends were trimmed by 3 bases and 8 bases, with 10 bases remaining between them. The V gene's germline CDR1 is MNHEY and CDR2 SVGAGI. This CDR3 has 12 amino acids. The sample also formed part of further work on T cells in Graves' hyperthyroidism and ophthalmopathy. That source adds: Recently diagnosed hyperthyroidism of less than 2 months' duration affected patients aged 18 to 65. Diagnosing involved the use of clinical symptoms, serum thyroxine and TRAb, thyroid ultrasound and orbital computed tomography. Ophthalmopathy got predicted by the model a median 6.5 months before its onset.

The chain recombines TRBV6-5 with TRBJ1-1, with unresolved D. This TCR was recovered from a young woman with Graves disease. The material was peripheral blood mononuclear cells (PBMCs), obtained at new diagnosis, from a patient treated with antithyroid drugs. CDR3 region: CASSYGQTEAFF. CDR3 bases: TGTGCCAGCAGTTATGGGCAGACCGAAGCTTTCTTT.